This TCR beta chain originates from a study of shared clonotypes between healthy human individuals. Findings and limits, study-wide: Sequencing of the sorted subsets was shown by rarefaction to be incomplete despite large depth.

All the donors were Caucasian adults who lived in Nashville, Tennessee. Each subset's genomic DNA was shared equally among a number of immunoSEQ plates. The table came from immunoSEQ multiplex PCR; TCRdb's copy has only in-frame clones and leaves some out. The sample has about 2.4 million clones, approximately 94% seen once. A remark on this clone: Its cognate antigen is unknown.

The CDR3 totals 13 residues. Trimming removed 5 bases from V and 3 bases from J; junction bases left unmatched: 4. CDR1 and CDR2 from the germline V gene are SEHNR and FQNEAQ (reference sequence). Sequenced: naive CD4+ T cells from PBMCs. Subset meaning: CD45RA+ positively selected. The sequence derives from a young man in good health. Some clones in this sample may be carry-over from other donors' samples. This chain connects TRBV7-9 to TRBJ2-7; 7 bases are a match to TRBD1. CDR3 loop: CASSRGQDYEQYF. In nucleotides, the CDR3 is TGTGCCAGCAGCCGAGGACAGGACTACGAGCAGTACTTC.